This T cell receptor beta chain was observed in a study of CD8+ T cells in alopecia areata. General observations from the study: In patients, TCRs were shared less clearly than in mice, and HLA may possibly be involved. Scalp clonality, along with expanded CD8+ clones among the top 100, was significantly decreased by tofacitinib. Numerous expanded lesional clones remained in scalp and blood during tofacitinib. Normal scalp had lower clonality than lesional scalp, with alopecia totalis/universalis lesions showing this most strongly.

Treatment denoted: oral pan-JAK inhibitor, 5-10 mg twice daily. Looked up from germline, CDR1 is SGHRS and CDR2 is YFSETQ. The germline V and J ends were trimmed by 2 bases and 8 bases, with 13 bases remaining between them. The CDR3 spans 13 residues. It was cDNA, reverse transcribed from extracted RNA, that served as the sequencing template. Clones were sequenced by immunoSEQ multiplex PCR, and TCRdb holds only the in-frame ones, with some missing. The table has some 200,000 clones, nearly 60% seen once; the top ten hold 5.5%. Notes on this clone: As yet, its antigen is unknown.

The chain has TRBV5-1 and TRBJ1-2, with D possibly TRBD1 on 5 matching bases. This clonotype was sampled from a human donor with alopecia areata. Sample: CD4+ T cells sorted from blood, taken at week 24, from a patient treated with tofacitinib. The CDR3 protein is CASSFPGSGGYTF. Here the CDR3 DNA reads TGCGCCAGCAGCTTCCCAGGGTCGGGCGGCTACACCTTC.